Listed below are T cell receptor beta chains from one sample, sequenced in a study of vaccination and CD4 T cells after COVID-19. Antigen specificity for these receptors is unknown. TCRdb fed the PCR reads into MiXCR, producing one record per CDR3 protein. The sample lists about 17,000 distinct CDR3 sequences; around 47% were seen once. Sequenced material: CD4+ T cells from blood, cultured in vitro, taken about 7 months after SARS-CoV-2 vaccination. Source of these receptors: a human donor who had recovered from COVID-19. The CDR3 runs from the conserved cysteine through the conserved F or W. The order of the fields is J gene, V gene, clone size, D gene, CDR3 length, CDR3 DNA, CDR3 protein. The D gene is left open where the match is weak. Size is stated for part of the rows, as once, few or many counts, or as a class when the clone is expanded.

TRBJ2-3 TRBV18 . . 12 TGTGCCAGCTCACCAAAACCAGATACGCAGTATTTT CASSPKPDTQYF
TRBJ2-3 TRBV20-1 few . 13 TGCAGTGCTAGAGATCTCACGACAGATACGCAGTATTTT CSARDLTTDTQYF
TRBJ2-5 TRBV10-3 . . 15 TGTGCCATCAGTGAGACGACTAGTCGGGAGTCCTCCCAGTACTTC CAISETTSRESSQYF
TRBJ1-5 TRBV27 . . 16 TGTGCCAGCAGGAGATTGGCGGGGATGGGCAATCAGCCCCAGCATTTT CASRRLAGMGNQPQHF
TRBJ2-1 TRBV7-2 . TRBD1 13 TGTGCCAGCAGCAAGGACAGGGAGAATGAGCAGTTCTTC CASSKDRENEQFF
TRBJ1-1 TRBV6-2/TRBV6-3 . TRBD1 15 TGTGCCAGCAGTCGCACTCCCACAGGGGACTTTGAAGCTTTCTTT CASSRTPTGDFEAFF
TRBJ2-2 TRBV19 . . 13 TGTGCCAGTAGTTCCTACAGGGCCGGGGAGCTGTTTTTT CASSSYRAGELFF
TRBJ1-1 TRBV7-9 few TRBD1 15 TGTGCCAGCAGCCCCCGACAGGGGGAGGACACTGAAGCTTTCTTT CASSPRQGEDTEAFF
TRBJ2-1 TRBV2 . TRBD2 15 TGTGCCAGCAGTCTCAGCGGGGGGAACTACAATGAGCAGTTCTTC CASSLSGGNYNEQFF
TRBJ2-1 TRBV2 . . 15 TGTGCCAGCAACGAGAGGTTGTCCCATTACAATGAGCAGTTCTTC CASNERLSHYNEQFF
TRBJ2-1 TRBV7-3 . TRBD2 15 TGTGCCAGCAGCTCCCTAGCGGGGGGGTACAATGAGCAGTTCTTC CASSSLAGGYNEQFF